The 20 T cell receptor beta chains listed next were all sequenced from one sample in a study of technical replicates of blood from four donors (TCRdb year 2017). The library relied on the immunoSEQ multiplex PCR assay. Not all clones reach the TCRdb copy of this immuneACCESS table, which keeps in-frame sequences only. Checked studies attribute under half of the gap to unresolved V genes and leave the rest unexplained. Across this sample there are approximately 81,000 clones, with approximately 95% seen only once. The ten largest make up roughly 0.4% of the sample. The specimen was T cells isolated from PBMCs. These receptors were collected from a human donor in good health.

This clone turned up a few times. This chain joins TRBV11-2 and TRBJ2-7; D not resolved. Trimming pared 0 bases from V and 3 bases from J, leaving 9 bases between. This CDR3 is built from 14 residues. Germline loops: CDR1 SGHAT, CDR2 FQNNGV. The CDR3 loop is CASSLDSVGYEQYF. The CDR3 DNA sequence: TGTGCCAGCAGCTTAGACTCCGTCGGCTACGAGCAGTACTTC.

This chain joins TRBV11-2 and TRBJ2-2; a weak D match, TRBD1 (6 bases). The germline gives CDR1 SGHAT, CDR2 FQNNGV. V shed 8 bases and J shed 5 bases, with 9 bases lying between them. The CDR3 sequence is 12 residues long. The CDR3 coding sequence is TGTGCCAGCGCAACAGGGACCGGGGAGCTGTTTTTT. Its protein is CASATGTGELFF.

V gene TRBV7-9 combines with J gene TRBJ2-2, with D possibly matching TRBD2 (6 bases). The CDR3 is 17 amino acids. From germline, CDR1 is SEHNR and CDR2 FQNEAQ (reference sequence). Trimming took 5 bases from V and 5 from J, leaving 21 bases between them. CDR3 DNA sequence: TGTGCCAGCAGCCTAATCGGGGGAGGCCTTAGGACCGGGGAGCTGTTTTTT. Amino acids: CASSLIGGGLRTGELFF.

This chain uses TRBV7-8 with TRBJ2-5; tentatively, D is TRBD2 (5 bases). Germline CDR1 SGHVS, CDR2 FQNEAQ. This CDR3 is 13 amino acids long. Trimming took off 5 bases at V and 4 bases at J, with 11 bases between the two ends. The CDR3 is CASSARSGETQYF. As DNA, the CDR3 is TGTGCCAGCAGCGCCCGGAGCGGAGAGACCCAGTACTTC.

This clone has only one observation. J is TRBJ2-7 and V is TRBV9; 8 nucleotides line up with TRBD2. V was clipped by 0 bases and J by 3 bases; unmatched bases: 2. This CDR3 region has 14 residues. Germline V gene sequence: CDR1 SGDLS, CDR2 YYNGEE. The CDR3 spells CASSVDGRGYEQYF. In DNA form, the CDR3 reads TGTGCCAGCAGCGTAGACGGGAGGGGCTACGAGCAGTACTTC.

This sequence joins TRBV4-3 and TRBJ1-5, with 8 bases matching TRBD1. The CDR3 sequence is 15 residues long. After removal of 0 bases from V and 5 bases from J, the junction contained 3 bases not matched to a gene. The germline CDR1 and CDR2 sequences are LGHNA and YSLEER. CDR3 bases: TGCGCCAGCAGCCAAGACTACAGGGGGGATCAGCCCCAGCATTTT. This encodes CASSQDYRGDQPQHF.

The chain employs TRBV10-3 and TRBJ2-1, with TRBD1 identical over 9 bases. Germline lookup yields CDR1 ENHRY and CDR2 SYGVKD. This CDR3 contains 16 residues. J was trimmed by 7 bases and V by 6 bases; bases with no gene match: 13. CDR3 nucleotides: TGTGCCATCAGGGACGGAACAGGGGGCGAGGGGAATGAGCAGTTCTTC. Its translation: CAIRDGTGGEGNEQFF.

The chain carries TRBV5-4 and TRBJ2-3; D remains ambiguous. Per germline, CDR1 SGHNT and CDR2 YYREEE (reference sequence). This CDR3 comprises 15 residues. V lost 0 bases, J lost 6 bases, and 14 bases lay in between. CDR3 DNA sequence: TGTGCCAGCAGCTTGGTGCAGGTGGGCTCCGATACGCAGTATTTT. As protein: CASSLVQVGSDTQYF.

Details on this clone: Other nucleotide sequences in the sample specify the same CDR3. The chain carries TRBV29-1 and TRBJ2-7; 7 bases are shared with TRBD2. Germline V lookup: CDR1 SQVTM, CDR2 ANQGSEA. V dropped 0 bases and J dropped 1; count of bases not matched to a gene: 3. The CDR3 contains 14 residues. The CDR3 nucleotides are TGCAGCGTTGAAGATGGGGAGGGTTCCTACGAGCAGTACTTC. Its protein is CSVEDGEGSYEQYF.

This chain's CDR3 is CASSYVSGTGELFF. CDR3 coding DNA: TGTGCCAGCAGTTACGTTTCCGGGACCGGGGAGCTGTTTTTT. The chain has TRBV6-5 and TRBJ2-2, with D hard to call. Deletions cut 2 bases from V and 5 bases from J, with 9 bases between. The germline V gene has CDR1 MNHEY and CDR2 SVGAGI. The CDR3 totals 14 residues.

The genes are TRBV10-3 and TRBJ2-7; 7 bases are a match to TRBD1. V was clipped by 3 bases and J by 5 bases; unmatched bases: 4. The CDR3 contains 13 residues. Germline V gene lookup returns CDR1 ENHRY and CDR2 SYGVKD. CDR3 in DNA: TGTGCCATCAGTGAAACTGACAGGGACGAGCAGTACTTC. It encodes CAISETDRDEQYF.

The DNA for the CDR3 is TGTGCCAGCATTAAGCAGGGGAACGAGCAGTACTTC. The encoded protein is CASIKQGNEQYF. The chain employs TRBV28 and TRBJ2-7, with D possibly matching TRBD1 (6 bases). V lost 7 bases, J lost 5 bases, and 12 bases lay in between. The CDR3 spans 12 residues. Germline loops: CDR1 MDHEN, CDR2 SYDVKM.

CDR3: CASSEDTAAYNEQFF. In DNA, the CDR3 is TGTGCCAGCAGTGAGGACACCGCAGCCTACAATGAGCAGTTCTTC. The chain carries TRBV6-6 and TRBJ2-1; TRBD1 is a possible D gene (5 bases). Germline V CDR1 and CDR2: MNHNY, SVGAGI (reference sequence). The CDR3 runs to 15 residues. Trimming took off 5 bases at V and 2 bases at J, with 13 bases between the two ends.

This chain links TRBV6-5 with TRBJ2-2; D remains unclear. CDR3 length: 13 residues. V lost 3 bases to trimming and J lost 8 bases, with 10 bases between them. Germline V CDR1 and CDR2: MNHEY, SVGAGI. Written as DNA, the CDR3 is TGTGCCAGCAGTTATCTCCTATGGGGGGAGCTGTTTTTT. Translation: CASSYLLWGELFF.

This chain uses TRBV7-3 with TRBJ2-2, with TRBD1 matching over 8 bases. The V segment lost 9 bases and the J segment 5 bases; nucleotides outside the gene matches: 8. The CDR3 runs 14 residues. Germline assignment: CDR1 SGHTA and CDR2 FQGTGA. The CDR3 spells CASAEQGGTGELFF. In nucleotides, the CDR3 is TGTGCCAGTGCGGAACAGGGGGGAACCGGGGAGCTGTTTTTT.

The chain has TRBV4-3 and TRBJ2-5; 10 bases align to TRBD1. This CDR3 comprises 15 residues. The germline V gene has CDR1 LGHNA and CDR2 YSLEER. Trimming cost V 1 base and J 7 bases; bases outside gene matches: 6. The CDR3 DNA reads TGCGCCAGCAGCCAAGTAACCGGGACAGGGGCGACCCAGTACTTC. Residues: CASSQVTGTGATQYF.

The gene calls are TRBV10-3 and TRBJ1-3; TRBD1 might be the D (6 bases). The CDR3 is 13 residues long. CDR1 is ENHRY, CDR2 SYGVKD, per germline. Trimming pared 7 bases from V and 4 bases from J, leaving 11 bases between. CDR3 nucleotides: TGTGCCATCACTCAAGACAGGGGAAACACCATATATTTT. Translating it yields CAITQDRGNTIYF.

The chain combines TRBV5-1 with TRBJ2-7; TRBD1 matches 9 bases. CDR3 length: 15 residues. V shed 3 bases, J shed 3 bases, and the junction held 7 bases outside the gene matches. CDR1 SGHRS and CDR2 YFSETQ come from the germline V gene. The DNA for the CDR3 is TGCGCCAGCAGCTACCGCCGGGACAGGGACTACGAGCAGTACTTC. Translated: CASSYRRDRDYEQYF.

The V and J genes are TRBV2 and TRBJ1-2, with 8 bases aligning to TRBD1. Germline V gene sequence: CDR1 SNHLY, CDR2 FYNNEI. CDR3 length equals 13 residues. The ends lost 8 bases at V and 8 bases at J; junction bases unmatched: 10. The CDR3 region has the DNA TGTGCCAGCCGAAGAACAGGGGGTGGAGGCTACACCTTC. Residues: CASRRTGGGGYTF.

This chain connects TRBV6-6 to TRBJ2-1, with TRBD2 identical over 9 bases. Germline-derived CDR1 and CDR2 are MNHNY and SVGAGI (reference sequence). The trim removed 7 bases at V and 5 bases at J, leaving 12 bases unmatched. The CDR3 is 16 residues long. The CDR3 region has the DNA TGTGCCAGCACCAACCACGGGACTAGCTGGAACAATGAGCAGTTCTTC. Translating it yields CASTNHGTSWNNEQFF.